This T cell receptor (beta chain) was captured in a study of Graves' ophthalmopathy and Graves' hyperthyroidism. Study-wide results and caveats: Also, most clonotypes expanded in the thyroid above 0.001 frequency appeared in blood.

Remarks on this clonotype: Its antigen is undetermined.

The evidence that diagnosis relied on was clinical symptoms, serum thyroxine, TRAb, thyroid ultrasound and orbital computed tomography. PBMCs originated in 8.5 to 10 ml of fresh peripheral blood. Investigators amplified TCR beta CDR3 regions from RNA transcripts. HTBI primers primed a first-round RT-PCR, and a second-round multiplex PCR followed. TCRdb re-called the multiplex PCR reads with MiXCR, one entry per CDR3 protein. Here the sample spans about 620,000 distinct CDR3 sequences, around a fifth being singletons. The receptor was derived from a woman aged 18-29 years with stable Graves' hyperthyroidism. Some clones in this sample may be carry-over from other donors' samples. The sequenced material came from peripheral blood.

This CDR3 is CASSLDRGPTYEQYF. CDR3 nucleotides: TGTGCCAGCAGCTTAGACAGGGGGCCAACCTACGAGCAGTACTTC. The V call is TRBV11-3, the J call TRBJ2-7, with 8 bases fitting TRBD1. V lost 0 bases, J lost 2 bases, and 3 bases stayed unmatched. This CDR3 is built from 15 residues. CDR1 and CDR2 from the germline V gene are SGHNT and YENEEA.